A single sample is the source of the 21 T cell receptor beta chains below, sequenced in a study of cytomegalovirus exposure and HLA in healthy donors. The PCR had 60 Vbeta and 13 Jbeta primers. Sequenced by immunoSEQ multiplex PCR; TCRdb stores in-frame clones only, minus some. The sample has about 130,000 clones, approximately 85% seen once; the top ten hold 6% to 8%. The sample was PBMCs. Receptors were obtained from a woman under 40 in good health and CMV-seropositive.

The rearrangement joins TRBV4-1 to TRBJ1-1; D not certain. Germline V gives CDR1 MGHRA, CDR2 YSYEKL. Trimming cost V 0 bases and J 1 base, with 6 bases left between them. The CDR3 has 14 residues. The CDR3 nucleotides are TGCGCCAGCAGCCAAGATTACAAGAACACTGAAGCTTTCTTT. Residues: CASSQDYKNTEAFF.

V gene TRBV9 combines with J gene TRBJ2-1, with a possible D match to TRBD1 (5 bases). The CDR3 is 17 amino acids. Germline loops: CDR1 SGDLS, CDR2 YYNGEE. V was trimmed by 4 bases and J by 0 bases, leaving 17 bases between them. CDR3 residues: CASSPPVGQGSYNEQFF. The DNA of the CDR3 is TGTGCCAGCAGCCCCCCGGTGGGGCAGGGCTCCTACAATGAGCAGTTCTTC.

This chain joins TRBV7-9 and TRBJ2-2; 10 positions match TRBD1. The length of the CDR3 is 19 residues. CDR1 and CDR2 from the germline V gene are SEHNR and FQNEAQ (reference sequence). Germline trimming cut 5 bases from V and 5 bases from J; bases unmatched to any gene: 17. The CDR3 DNA follows: TGTGCCAGCAGCCACAGGCCGGGACAGGGGATGTACGGGACCGGGGAGCTGTTTTTT. Translation gives CASSHRPGQGMYGTGELFF. Filled out from reference TRBV7-9 and TRBJ2-2, the complete variable domain reads DTGVSQNPRHKITKRGQNVTFRCDPISEHNRLYWYRQTLGQGPEFLTYFQNEAQLEKSRLLSDRFSAERPKGSFSTLEIQRTEQGDSAMYLCASSHRPGQGMYGTGELFFGEGSRLTVL.

This chain uses TRBV29-1 with TRBJ1-1; a weak D match, TRBD1 (5 bases). The CDR3 extends over 12 amino acids. V was shortened by 1 base and J by 6 bases, with 9 bases between the two germline ends. Germline V gene lookup returns CDR1 SQVTM and CDR2 ANQGSEA. The CDR3 reads CSVEADRAEAFF. The CDR3 DNA reads TGCAGCGTTGAAGCAGACAGAGCTGAAGCTTTCTTT.

The chain combines TRBV5-1 with TRBJ1-1, with a possible D match to TRBD1 (5 bases). CDR3 length: 15 amino acids. V was shortened by 1 base and J by 0 bases, with 10 bases between the two germline ends. In germline, CDR1 is SGHRS, CDR2 YFSETQ. The CDR3 nucleotides read TGCGCCAGCAGCTTGCAAGGGGCGGTGAACACTGAAGCTTTCTTT. Its protein product is CASSLQGAVNTEAFF.

The chain links TRBV6-1 to TRBJ1-1; D gene ambiguous. Germline-derived CDR1 and CDR2 are MNHNS and SASEGT. This CDR3 is built from 13 residues. The germline V and J ends were trimmed by 5 bases and 0 bases, with 7 bases remaining between them. DNA for the CDR3: TGTGCCAGCAGTTCTACTATGAACACTGAAGCTTTCTTT. Translated: CASSSTMNTEAFF.

The J gene is TRBJ1-2, the V gene TRBV28, with a possible D match to TRBD1 (6 bases). The CDR3 runs to 14 residues. Germline V gene lookup returns CDR1 MDHEN and CDR2 SYDVKM. V was clipped by 6 bases and J by 7 bases, with 18 bases between them. CDR3 DNA sequence: TGTGCCAGCAGAAGGCAGGGGAAAGTAAGTGGCTACACCTTC. Amino acids: CASRRQGKVSGYTF.

Of note for this clone: An end of the junction does not agree with germline; a read error may underlie this. The chain joins TRBV13 to TRBJ2-3; 14 nucleotides line up with TRBD2. Per germline, CDR1 PRHDT and CDR2 FYEKMQ (reference sequence). The CDR3 consists of 12 residues. CDR3 sequence reads: CASSLRLAGGIF. The CDR3 DNA sequence: TGTGCCAGCAGCCTCAGACTAGCGGGAGGGATATTT.

The chain couples TRBV29-1 to TRBJ2-5, with D tentatively TRBD1 (5 bases). The CDR3 has 12 residues. CDR1 and CDR2 (germline): SQVTM, ANQGSEA. Trimming removed 3 bases from V and 6 bases from J, with 11 bases in between. CDR3 bases: TGCAGCGTTGATAGGGGTGGGAAGACCCAGTACTTC. This gives the protein CSVDRGGKTQYF.

The chain has TRBV11-2 and TRBJ2-3, with TRBD1 identical over 8 bases. The V gene's germline CDR1 is SGHAT and CDR2 FQNNGV. This CDR3 comprises 16 residues. Losses at the gene ends were 5 bases for V and 2 bases for J; bases not matched to a gene: 9. The CDR3 coding sequence is TGTGCCAGCAGCCGGACAGGGCCCACATACACAGATACGCAGTATTTT. Translating gives CASSRTGPTYTDTQYF. The full variable domain, rest sourced from reference TRBV11-2 and TRBJ2-3, is EAGVAQSPRYKIIEKRQSVAFWCNPISGHATLYWYQQILGQGPKLLIQFQNNGVVDDSQLPKDRFSAERLKGVDSTLKIQPAKLEDSAVYLCASSRTGPTYTDTQYFGPGTRLTVL.

The chain links TRBV28 to TRBJ2-1; TRBD2 aligns across 8 bases. The CDR3 loop spans 16 amino acids. The V and J ends lost 6 bases and 6 bases, in that order; junction bases with no gene match: 13. CDR1 MDHEN and CDR2 SYDVKM come from the germline V gene. The CDR3 spells CASSLNSGILVNEQFF. The CDR3 DNA is TGTGCCAGCAGCCTTAATAGCGGGATTCTCGTCAATGAGCAGTTCTTC.

The chain's CDR3 is CASSTFGGGSEKLFF. DNA for the CDR3: TGTGCCAGTAGCACTTTCGGAGGTGGTAGTGAAAAACTGTTTTTT. The rearrangement uses TRBV19 and TRBJ1-4; D ambiguous. Germline CDR1 and CDR2: LNHDA and SQIVND (reference sequence). Trimming cost V 6 bases and J 7 bases, with 18 bases left between them. The CDR3 runs to 15 residues.

The chain employs TRBV5-1 and TRBJ2-5; 10 bases agree with TRBD1. From germline, CDR1 is SGHRS and CDR2 YFSETQ. The CDR3 consists of 14 residues. Germline trimming cut 4 bases from V and 3 bases from J; bases unmatched to any gene: 3. CDR3 loop: CASSDGTGEETQYF. CDR3 nucleotides: TGCGCCAGCAGCGACGGGACAGGGGAAGAGACCCAGTACTTC. The full variable domain, in which reference TRBV5-1 and TRBJ2-5 provide the parts outside the CDR3, is KAGVTQTPRYLIKTRGQQVTLSCSPISGHRSVSWYQQTPGQGLQFLFEYFSETQRNKGNFPGRFSGRQFSNSRSEMNVSTLELGDSALYLCASSDGTGEETQYFGPGTRLLVL.

The chain has TRBV5-1 and TRBJ2-7; the D is unclear. CDR1 SGHRS and CDR2 YFSETQ come from the germline V gene. This CDR3 contains 18 residues. Trimming stripped 0 bases from V and 1 base from J, with 20 bases between. The CDR3 bases are TGCGCCAGCAGCTTGGAGATCGTGCGAGGTGGTAGGTCCTACGAGCAGTACTTC. Translating it yields CASSLEIVRGGRSYEQYF.

As DNA, the CDR3 is TGTGCCAGCAGCTTGGCAAAGGGGGAGAGTACCGGGGAGCTGTTTTTT. Encoded protein: CASSLAKGESTGELFF. The chain employs TRBV7-9 and TRBJ2-2; TRBD1 might be the D (6 bases). Trimming pared 3 bases from V and 5 bases from J, leaving 16 bases between. The CDR3 runs 16 residues. CDR1 and CDR2 (germline): SEHNR, FQNEAQ (reference sequence).

For this clone: Germline is not matched at one junction end, which may reflect a read error. The chain uses TRBV15 and TRBJ1-5; a possible D gene is TRBD1 (6 bases). The CDR3 has 13 residues. Germline V gene data show CDR1 as LNHNV and CDR2 as YYDKDF (reference sequence). CDR3 coding DNA: TGTGCCACCGGCAGGGGAGCGAATCAGCCCCAGCATTTT. Translation: CATGRGANQPQHF.

V and J are TRBV5-4 and TRBJ2-2; the D gene is possibly TRBD1 (6 bases). CDR1 is SGHNT, CDR2 YYREEE, per germline (reference sequence). This CDR3 region has 14 residues. Trimming removed 3 bases from V and 7 bases from J, with 13 bases in between. CDR3 sequence (DNA): TGTGCCAGCAGCTGGCAGGGGTCGGTCGGGGAGCTGTTTTTT. Translating it yields CASSWQGSVGELFF.

The V gene is TRBV11-2, the J gene TRBJ2-7; 11 nucleotides align to TRBD2. After removal of 0 bases from V and 7 bases from J, the junction contained 5 bases not matched to a gene. The CDR3 loop spans 15 amino acids. Germline V gene data show CDR1 as SGHAT and CDR2 as FQNNGV. The CDR3 is CASSLELAGGREQYF. The CDR3 DNA is TGTGCCAGCAGCTTAGAGTTAGCGGGGGGGCGGGAGCAGTACTTC.

V and J are TRBV6-6 and TRBJ2-7; 10 positions match TRBD2. V shed 5 bases and J 2 bases; nucleotides not matched to a gene: 9. Germline-derived CDR1 and CDR2 are MNHNY and SVGAGI (reference sequence). The CDR3 is 16 amino acids. CDR3 residues: CASSGGTSVFPYEQYF. The CDR3 nucleotides read TGTGCCAGCAGTGGCGGGACTAGCGTGTTCCCCTACGAGCAGTACTTC.

The chain employs TRBV25-1 and TRBJ1-1; 8 bases are shared with TRBD1. After removal of 4 bases from V and 8 bases from J, the junction contained 3 bases not matched to a gene. CDR3 length: 12 amino acids. In germline, CDR1 is MGHDK, CDR2 SYGVNS. DNA for the CDR3: TGTGCCAGCAGTGGCAGGGGGCGCGAAGCTTTCTTT. Translating gives CASSGRGREAFF.

This chain uses TRBV11-1 with TRBJ1-2, with TRBD1 identical over 9 bases. CDR3 length equals 16 residues. Germline CDR1 SGHAT, CDR2 FQDESV (reference sequence). The J segment lost 4 bases and the V segment lost 3 bases, leaving 9 bases of the junction unmatched. DNA for the CDR3: TGTGCCAGCAGCTTGGGAACAGGGGGCGCCGGCTATGGCTACACCTTC. This translates into CASSLGTGGAGYGYTF.